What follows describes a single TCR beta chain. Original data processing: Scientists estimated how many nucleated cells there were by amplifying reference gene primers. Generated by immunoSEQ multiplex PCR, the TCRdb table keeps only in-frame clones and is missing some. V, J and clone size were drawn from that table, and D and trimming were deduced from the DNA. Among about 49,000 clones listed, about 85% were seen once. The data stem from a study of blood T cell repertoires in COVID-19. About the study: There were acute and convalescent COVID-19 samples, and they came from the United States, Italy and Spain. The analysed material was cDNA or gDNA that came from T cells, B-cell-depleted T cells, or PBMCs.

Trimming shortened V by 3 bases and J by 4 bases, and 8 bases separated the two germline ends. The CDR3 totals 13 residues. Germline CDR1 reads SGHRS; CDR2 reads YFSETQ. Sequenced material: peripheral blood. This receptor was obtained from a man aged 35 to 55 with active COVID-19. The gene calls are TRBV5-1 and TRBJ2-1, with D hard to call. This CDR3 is CASSSDNYNEQFF. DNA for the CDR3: TGCGCCAGCAGCTCAGACAATTACAATGAGCAGTTCTTC.